Below, one TCR beta chain is given with its context. These data originate in a study of blood T cell repertoires in COVID-19. Study-wide background: Samples came from the United States, Italy and Spain, spanning acute and convalescent COVID-19. Sources were T cells, B-cell-depleted T cells, or PBMCs; the material itself was cDNA or gDNA.

There are 12 residues in the CDR3. V shed 3 bases and J shed 6 bases, with 9 bases lying between them. CDR1 is SGDLS and CDR2 is YYNGEE in the germline V gene. Authors' processing steps: Reference gene primer amplification gave estimated nucleated cell counts. Sequenced by immunoSEQ multiplex PCR; TCRdb stores in-frame clones only, minus some. The V and J calls and clone size were taken over from that table, and D and trimming were inferred from the DNA. Found here are roughly 200,000 clones, over 70% of them singletons; the top ten hold roughly 8%. This TCR came from a woman of 80 years or more with acute or convalescent COVID-19. Specimen: peripheral blood. This chain links TRBV9 with TRBJ1-1, with no clear D. For the CDR3, the DNA is TGTGCCAGCAGCGCCCCCAGGCCTGAAGCTTTCTTT. Its translation is CASSAPRPEAFF.